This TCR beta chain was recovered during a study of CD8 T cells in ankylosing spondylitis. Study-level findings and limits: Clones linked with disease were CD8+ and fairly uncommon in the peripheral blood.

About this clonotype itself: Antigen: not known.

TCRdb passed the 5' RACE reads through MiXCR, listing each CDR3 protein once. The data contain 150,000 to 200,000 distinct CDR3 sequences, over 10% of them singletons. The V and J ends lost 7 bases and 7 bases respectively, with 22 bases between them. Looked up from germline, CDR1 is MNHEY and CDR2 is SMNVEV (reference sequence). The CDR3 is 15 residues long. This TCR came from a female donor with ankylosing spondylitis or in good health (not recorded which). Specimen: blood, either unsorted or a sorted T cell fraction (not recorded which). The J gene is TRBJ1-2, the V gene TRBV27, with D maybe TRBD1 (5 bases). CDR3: CASTPYPGVLSGYTF. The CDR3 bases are TGTGCCAGCACTCCATACCCGGGGGTTTTATCTGGCTACACCTTC.